This T cell receptor beta chain was recorded in a study of blood T cells in healthy people across ages. The donors, aged about 6 to 95, were healthy Caucasians from Russia. Collection of about 9.4 milliliters of peripheral blood was performed for each donor. With a J-beta primer mix and a sample-barcoded 5' primer, a second PCR ran 7 to 11 cycles. MiXCR, applied by TCRdb to the 5' RACE reads, yields one record per CDR3 protein. The sample holds around 670,000 distinct CDR3 sequences, approximately 30% seen once. This clonotype has a count of ten or more. Trimming at V came to 5 bases and at J to 4 bases, leaving 5 bases not matched to a gene. The CDR3 is 15 residues long.

This sequence was found in an elderly woman in good health. Material: blood. This chain uses TRBV12-3 or TRBV12-4 with TRBJ2-1, with TRBD2 matching over 10 bases. The CDR3 is CASSARLAGYNEQFF. DNA of the CDR3: TGTGCCAGCAGTGCCAGACTAGCGGGTTACAATGAGCAGTTCTTC.